This T cell receptor beta chain came from a study of T cell responses to AZD1222 COVID-19 vaccine. Profiling relied on immunoSEQ multiplex PCR, and the TCRdb table lists in-frame clones only, not all of them. The sample has about 93,000 clones, approximately 89% seen once. Trimming shortened V by 5 bases and J by 4 bases, and 14 bases separated the two germline ends. The CDR3 contains 14 residues. Germline V gene data show CDR1 as LNHDA and CDR2 as SQIVND (reference sequence). The material was peripheral blood, obtained on day 0 of AZD1222 vaccination. The source of this sequence is an adult in good health. The V gene is TRBV19, the J gene TRBJ1-2; D perhaps matches TRBD1 (5 bases). The CDR3 DNA reads TGTGCCAGTAGTGGCCAGGGTAGTCTCTATGGCTACACCTTC. This encodes CASSGQGSLYGYTF. Full variable domain (remainder filled in from reference TRBV19 and TRBJ1-2): DGGITQSPKYLFRKEGQNVTLSCEQNLNHDAMYWYRQDPGQGLRLIYYSQIVNDFQKGDIAEGYSVSREKKESFPLTVTSAQKNPTAFYLCASSGQGSLYGYTFGSGTRLTVV.